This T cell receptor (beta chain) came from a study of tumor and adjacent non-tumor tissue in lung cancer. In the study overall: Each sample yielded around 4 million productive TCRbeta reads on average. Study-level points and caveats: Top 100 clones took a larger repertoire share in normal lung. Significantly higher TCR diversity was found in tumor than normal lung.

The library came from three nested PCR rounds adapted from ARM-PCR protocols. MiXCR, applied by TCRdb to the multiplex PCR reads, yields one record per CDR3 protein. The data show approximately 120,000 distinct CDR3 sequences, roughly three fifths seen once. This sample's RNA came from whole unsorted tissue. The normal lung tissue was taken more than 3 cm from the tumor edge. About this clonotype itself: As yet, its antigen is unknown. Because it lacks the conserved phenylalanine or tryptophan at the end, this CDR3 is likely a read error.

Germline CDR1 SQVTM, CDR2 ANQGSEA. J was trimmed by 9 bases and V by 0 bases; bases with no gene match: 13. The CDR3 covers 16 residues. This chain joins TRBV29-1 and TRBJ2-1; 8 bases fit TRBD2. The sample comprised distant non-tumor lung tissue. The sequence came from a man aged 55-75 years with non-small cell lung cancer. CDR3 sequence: CSVEDSLAGGPGEQFV. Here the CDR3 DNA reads TGCAGCGTTGAAGATAGCCTAGCGGGTGGGCCGGGTGAGCAGTTCGTC.